These 10 T cell receptor beta chains were all obtained from the same sample, sequenced in a study of shared T cell receptors in the human thymus (dated by TCRdb to the early 2020s). The library was prepared using the immunoSEQ multiplex PCR assay. TCRdb carries this immuneACCESS record with in-frame sequences only. Its versions omit some clonotypes, under half of them owing to an unresolved V gene in the studies checked, with the rest unexplained. For this sample there are under 850,000 clones; around 89% appear just once. The ten largest clones represent approximately 0.011% of the sample. These data were also filed under a second study, of human thymus T cells.

Sample: thymocytes. These receptors came from a boy under two years old with a congenital heart defect. Donor details come from another sample of the same person, matched by shared clones.

The chain carries TRBV25-1 and TRBJ2-3; no firm D call. Trimming removed 9 bases from V and 0 bases from J, with 13 bases in between. The CDR3 has 14 residues. Germline loops: CDR1 MGHDK, CDR2 SYGVNS. This chain's CDR3 is CASTMADSTDTQYF. The CDR3 DNA sequence: TGTGCCAGTACGATGGCGGATAGCACAGATACGCAGTATTTT.

Only a few counts were recorded for this clone. The CDR3 DNA is TGTGCCAGCAGTGAGGGCACCAACTATGGCTACACCTTC. Translated: CASSEGTNYGYTF. The chain couples TRBV2 to TRBJ1-2; D gene unclear. Trimming cost V 3 bases and J 2 bases, with 7 bases left between them. This CDR3 spans 13 amino acids. CDR1 SNHLY and CDR2 FYNNEI come from the germline V gene.

The rearrangement links TRBV9 to TRBJ2-5; 8 nucleotides match TRBD2. The ends lost 4 bases at V and 4 bases at J; junction bases unmatched: 9. Germline CDR1 is SGDLS and CDR2 is YYNGEE. This CDR3 is built from 15 residues. This CDR3 reads CASSPTERETETQYF. CDR3 coding DNA: TGTGCCAGCAGCCCCACCGAGCGGGAGACAGAGACCCAGTACTTC.

The chain employs TRBV19 and TRBJ2-7; TRBD2 matches at 10 bases. The V gene end was trimmed by 8 bases and the J gene end by 7 bases; junction bases not matched to a gene: 11. From germline, CDR1 is LNHDA and CDR2 SQIVND (reference sequence). The CDR3 totals 14 residues. The chain's CDR3 is CASRLAGGKGEQYF. The CDR3 bases are TGTGCCAGTCGGTTAGCGGGGGGTAAGGGAGAGCAGTACTTC.

The CDR3 reads CASSPQATEAFF. The CDR3 DNA is TGTGCCAGCAGCCCCCAAGCTACTGAAGCTTTCTTT. The genes are TRBV11-2 and TRBJ1-1; D gene uncertain. CDR3 length: 12 residues. Germline V gene sequence: CDR1 SGHAT, CDR2 FQNNGV. The V gene lost 5 bases and the J gene lost 5 bases, with 9 bases spanning the gap.

The V and J genes are TRBV7-9 and TRBJ2-3; tentatively, D is TRBD2 (5 bases). This CDR3 is built from 15 residues. The V gene lost 0 bases and the J gene lost 0 bases, with 7 bases spanning the gap. Germline V gene lookup returns CDR1 SEHNR and CDR2 FQNEAQ (reference sequence). The CDR3 protein is CASSLARVSTDTQYF. CDR3 coding DNA: TGTGCCAGCAGCTTAGCGAGGGTCAGCACAGATACGCAGTATTTT. Looking up the rest from reference TRBV7-9 and TRBJ2-3 gives the full variable domain: DTGVSQNPRHKITKRGQNVTFRCDPISEHNRLYWYRQTLGQGPEFLTYFQNEAQLEKSRLLSDRFSAERPKGSFSTLEIQRTEQGDSAMYLCASSLARVSTDTQYFGPGTRLTVL.

This clone was seen a handful of times. The chain has TRBV30 and TRBJ2-6, with 7 positions matching TRBD1. Germline values: CDR1 GTSNPN, CDR2 SVGIG (reference sequence). This CDR3 contains 18 residues. Losses at the gene ends were 1 base for V and 0 bases for J; bases not matched to a gene: 9. The CDR3 bases are TGTGCCTGGAGTGCACCGACAGGGCTCCTCTCTGGGGCCAACGTCCTGACTTTC. Translation gives CAWSAPTGLLSGANVLTF.

The rearrangement joins TRBV2 to TRBJ2-5; tentative D call: TRBD1 (7 bases). This CDR3 is built from 13 residues. V was trimmed by 6 bases and J by 6 bases, leaving 14 bases between them. In germline, CDR1 is SNHLY, CDR2 FYNNEI. DNA of the CDR3: TGTGCCAGCAGCCCCAGGGGGGCAAAGACCCAGTACTTC. This sequence encodes CASSPRGAKTQYF.

CDR3 coding DNA: TGCGCCAGCAGCTCTCGACAGGCAACTAATGAAAAACTGTTTTTT. Translated: CASSSRQATNEKLFF. The chain combines TRBV5-1 with TRBJ1-4; perhaps TRBD1 as D (6 bases). The CDR3 spans 15 residues. Per the germline V gene, CDR1 is SGHRS and CDR2 is YFSETQ. Deletions cut 3 bases from V and 0 bases from J, with 9 bases between.

V usage is TRBV2 and J usage is TRBJ1-2; possibly TRBD1 for D (6 bases). The CDR3 has 14 amino acids. Looked up from germline, CDR1 is SNHLY and CDR2 is FYNNEI. V was clipped by 6 bases and J by 4 bases, with 15 bases between them. The CDR3 nucleotides are TGTGCCAGCAGCCGCCCGACAGGCGCCTATGGCTACACCTTC. It translates to CASSRPTGAYGYTF. The whole variable domain, remainder taken from reference TRBV2 and TRBJ1-2, is EPEVTQTPSHQVTQMGQEVILRCVPISNHLYFYWYRQILGQKVEFLVSFYNNEISEKSEIFDDQFSVERPDGSNFTLKIRSTKLEDSAMYFCASSRPTGAYGYTFGSGTRLTVV.